Below, 15 T cell receptor beta chains from the same sample are listed, as sequenced in a study of vaccination and CD4 T cells after COVID-19. As for treatment: approximately 10-day PBMC culture with coronavirus spike peptide pools or control peptides (ViraFEST assay). The Oncomine TCR Beta short-read assay was what sequenced the DNA obtained from cultured CD4+ T cells. Using its own MiXCR run on the PCR reads, TCRdb lists one record per CDR3 protein. The profile shows 13,000 or so distinct CDR3 sequences, about four fifths of them singletons. No antigens are known for them. Input material: CD4+ T cells from blood, cultured in vitro. These receptors came from a human donor who had recovered from COVID-19.

This clonotype came up a few times. The rearrangement links TRBV7-6 to TRBJ1-2; 7 nucleotides match TRBD1. The CDR3 extends over 16 amino acids. With V trimmed by 5 bases and J by 3 bases, 12 bases remained unmatched. Germline CDR1 is SGHVS and CDR2 is FNYEAQ. CDR3 loop: CASSRTPGGRDYGYTF. The CDR3 bases are TGTGCCAGCAGCCGCACTCCAGGGGGTCGGGACTATGGCTACACCTTC.

The genes are TRBV2 and TRBJ1-2; D gene uncertain. V was clipped by 4 bases and J by 2 bases, with 8 bases between them. CDR3 size: 13 residues. The germline CDR1 and CDR2 sequences are SNHLY and FYNNEI. This CDR3 reads CASSAIKNYGYTF. The CDR3 bases are TGTGCCAGCAGTGCAATCAAGAACTATGGCTACACCTTC.

With respect to this clonotype: Because the CDR3's place on the DNA is in doubt, the DNA is left out and the CDR3 is given as listed by TCRdb. The V gene is TRBV20-1, the J gene TRBJ1-5. Inclusive of both ends, the CDR3 amounts to 15 amino acids. Germline V lookup: CDR1 DFQATT, CDR2 SNEGSKA (reference sequence). Here the CDR3 reads CSASTSGSLNQPQHF.

The chain carries TRBV7-2 and TRBJ1-2; possibly TRBD1 for D (5 bases). Germline V CDR1 and CDR2: SGHTA, FQGNSA. The CDR3 sequence is 13 residues long. The V and J ends lost 2 bases and 7 bases respectively, with 11 bases between them. CDR3 nucleotide sequence: TGTGCCAGCAGCTTATTGGCAGGGCCTGGCTACACCTTC. The encoded protein is CASSLLAGPGYTF.

This sequence joins TRBV11-3 and TRBJ2-5; 7 bases align to TRBD1. Trimming removed 2 bases from V and 7 bases from J; junction bases left unmatched: 7. From germline, CDR1 is SGHNT and CDR2 YENEEA. The CDR3 runs to 14 residues. DNA of the CDR3: TGTGCCAGCAGCTTAAACAGGGGAGATGGGACCCAGTACTTC. As protein: CASSLNRGDGTQYF.

The chain carries TRBV7-9 and TRBJ2-4; 8 positions agree with TRBD2. Germline trimming cut 8 bases from V and 8 bases from J; bases unmatched to any gene: 20. The CDR3 is 17 residues long. CDR1 SEHNR and CDR2 FQNEAQ come from the germline V gene (reference sequence). The CDR3 DNA reads as TGTGCCAGCGGCCCCCAAAAACGGGGGGGGAGTCGGGACATTCAGTACTTC. It codes for CASGPQKRGGSRDIQYF.

This sequence joins TRBV10-3 and TRBJ2-7, with a possible D match to TRBD1 (6 bases). The CDR3 covers 12 residues. Germline V gives CDR1 ENHRY, CDR2 SYGVKD. The V end was cut by 10 bases, the J end by 0 bases, with 10 bases between. The CDR3 region is CATSDSSYEQYF. As DNA, the CDR3 is TGTGCCACTTCGGACAGCTCCTACGAGCAGTACTTC.

The chain has TRBV20-1 and TRBJ2-2; 13 positions match TRBD2. The CDR3 has 17 residues. Germline V gene sequence: CDR1 DFQATT, CDR2 SNEGSKA (reference sequence). V was pared by 2 bases and J by 5 bases, with 8 bases of the junction left unmatched. The CDR3 here is CSARRTSGRGMTGELFF. The CDR3 bases are TGCAGTGCTAGAAGGACTAGCGGGAGAGGTATGACCGGGGAGCTGTTTTTT.

The sample holds one count of this clonotype. V usage is TRBV19 and J usage is TRBJ2-6; the D gene is possibly TRBD1 (5 bases). CDR1 and CDR2 from the germline V gene are LNHDA and SQIVND (reference sequence). This CDR3 is built from 15 residues. V was pared by 7 bases and J by 0 bases, with 10 bases between. The CDR3 nucleotides read TGTGCCAGTATAGATGGGGCCTCTGGGGCCAACGTCCTGACTTTC. This codes for CASIDGASGANVLTF.

The rearrangement joins TRBV29-1 to TRBJ2-3, with D possibly being TRBD1 (6 bases). This CDR3 region has 13 residues. Germline CDR1 reads SQVTM; CDR2 reads ANQGSEA. V gave up 5 bases and J gave up 2 bases, with 11 bases separating them. Written as DNA, the CDR3 is TGCAGCGTTACAGGGTCAAACACAGATACGCAGTATTTT. It translates to CSVTGSNTDTQYF.

This clonotype is hyperexpanded by share. The rearrangement uses TRBV30 and TRBJ1-1, with D possibly matching TRBD1 (6 bases). Germline CDR1 is GTSNPN and CDR2 is SVGIG (reference sequence). The ends were cut back, 3 bases at V and 1 base at J, with 12 bases in the middle. The CDR3 covers 14 residues. The CDR3: CAWRFTGRNTEAFF. CDR3 in DNA: TGTGCCTGGAGATTTACAGGGAGGAACACTGAAGCTTTCTTT.

V usage is TRBV6-4 and J usage is TRBJ2-1; possible D gene TRBD2, 6 bases. CDR1 and CDR2 (germline): MRHNA, SNTAGT. V lost 3 bases to trimming and J lost 9 bases, with 18 bases between them. This CDR3 contains 15 residues. CDR3 region: CASSEISGYFGEQFF. The CDR3 DNA reads as TGTGCCAGCAGTGAGATTAGCGGTTATTTCGGTGAGCAGTTCTTC.

This clonotype came up once. The genes are TRBV11-2 and TRBJ2-7, with D uncertain. This CDR3 spans 13 amino acids. The germline CDR1 and CDR2 sequences are SGHAT and FQNNGV. V was clipped by 5 bases and J by 6 bases, with 14 bases between them. The CDR3 spells CASSPVHLGEQYF. The CDR3 coding sequence is TGTGCCAGCAGCCCAGTACACCTGGGCGAGCAGTACTTC.

This clonotype has only a few counts. This chain links TRBV11-2 with TRBJ1-6; D remains ambiguous. Germline V gives CDR1 SGHAT, CDR2 FQNNGV. V shed 8 bases and J shed 4 bases, with 12 bases lying between them. This CDR3 contains 14 residues. The CDR3 protein is CASRPRSYNSPLHF. The DNA for the CDR3 is TGTGCCAGCCGCCCCCGGTCGTATAATTCACCCCTCCACTTT.

The J gene is TRBJ2-2, the V gene TRBV4-3; D is ambiguous. Germline CDR1 LGHNA, CDR2 YSLEER. This CDR3 has 17 amino acids. The V gene lost 1 base and the J gene lost 0 bases, with 12 bases spanning the gap. The CDR3 region has the DNA TGCGCCAGCAGCCAAGCGTTAGGCACCGCGAACACCGGGGAGCTGTTTTTT. Translating it yields CASSQALGTANTGELFF.